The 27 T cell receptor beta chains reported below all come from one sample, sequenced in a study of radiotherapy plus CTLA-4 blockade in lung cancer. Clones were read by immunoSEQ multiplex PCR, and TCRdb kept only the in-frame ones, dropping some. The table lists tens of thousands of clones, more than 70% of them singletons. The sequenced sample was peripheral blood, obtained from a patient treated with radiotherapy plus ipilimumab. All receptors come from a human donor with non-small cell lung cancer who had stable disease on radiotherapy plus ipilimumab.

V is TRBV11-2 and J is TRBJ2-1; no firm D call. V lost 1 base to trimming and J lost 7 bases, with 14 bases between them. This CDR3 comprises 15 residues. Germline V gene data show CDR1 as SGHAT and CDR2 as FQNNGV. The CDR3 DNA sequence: TGTGCCAGCAGCTTAGTTAGACTCCAAGAGAATGAGCAGTTCTTC. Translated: CASSLVRLQENEQFF.

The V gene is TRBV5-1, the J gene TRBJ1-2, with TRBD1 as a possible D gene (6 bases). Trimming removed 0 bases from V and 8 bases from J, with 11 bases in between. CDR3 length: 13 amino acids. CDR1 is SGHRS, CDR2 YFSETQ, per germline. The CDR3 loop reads CASSLVGAEGYTF. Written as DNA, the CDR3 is TGCGCCAGCAGCTTGGTGGGGGCGGAGGGCTACACCTTC.

CDR3 sequence reads: CASSFNRGEAFF. DNA for the CDR3: TGTGCCAGTAGTTTTAACAGGGGAGAAGCTTTCTTT. V usage is TRBV19 and J usage is TRBJ1-1; 7 bases line up with TRBD1. CDR3 length equals 12 residues. The ends lost 5 bases at V and 8 bases at J; junction bases unmatched: 5. CDR1 and CDR2 from the germline V gene are LNHDA and SQIVND (reference sequence). Full variable domain (missing parts from reference TRBV19 and TRBJ1-1): DGGITQSPKYLFRKEGQNVTLSCEQNLNHDAMYWYRQDPGQGLRLIYYSQIVNDFQKGDIAEGYSVSREKKESFPLTVTSAQKNPTAFYLCASSFNRGEAFFGQGTRLTVV.

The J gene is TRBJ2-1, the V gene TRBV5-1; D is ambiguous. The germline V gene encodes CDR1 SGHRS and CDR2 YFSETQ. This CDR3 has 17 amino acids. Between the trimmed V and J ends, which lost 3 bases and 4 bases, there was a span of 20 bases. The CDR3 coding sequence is TGCGCCAGCAGCTGGACCCTGCTAGACACCCTATACAATGAGCAGTTCTTC. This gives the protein CASSWTLLDTLYNEQFF.

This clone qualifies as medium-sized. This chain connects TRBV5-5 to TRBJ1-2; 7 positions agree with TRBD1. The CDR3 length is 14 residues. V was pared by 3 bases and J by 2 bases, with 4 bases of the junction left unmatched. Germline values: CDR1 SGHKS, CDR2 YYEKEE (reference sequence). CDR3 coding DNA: TGTGCCAGCAGCTGGGGACAGACCAACTATGGCTACACCTTC. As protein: CASSWGQTNYGYTF.

CDR3: CASSEMSGSQPQHF. CDR3 DNA sequence: TGTGCCAGCAGTGAGATGTCAGGGAGCCAGCCCCAGCATTTT. This chain joins TRBV6-1 and TRBJ1-5; a weak D match, TRBD1 (5 bases). This CDR3 has 14 residues. The germline V and J ends were trimmed by 3 bases and 7 bases, with 13 bases remaining between them. The germline CDR1 and CDR2 sequences are MNHNS and SASEGT.

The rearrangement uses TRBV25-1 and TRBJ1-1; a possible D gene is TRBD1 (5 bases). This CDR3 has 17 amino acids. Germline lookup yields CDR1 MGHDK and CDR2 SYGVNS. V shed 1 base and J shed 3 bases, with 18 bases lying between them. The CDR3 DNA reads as TGTGCCAGCAGTGAATTGGCCCCGGGGCCGGAGGACACTGAAGCTTTCTTT. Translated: CASSELAPGPEDTEAFF.

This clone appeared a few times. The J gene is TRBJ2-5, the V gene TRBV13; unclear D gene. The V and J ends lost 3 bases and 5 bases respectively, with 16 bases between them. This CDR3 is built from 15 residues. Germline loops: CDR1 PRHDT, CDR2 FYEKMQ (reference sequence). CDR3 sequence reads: CASSLGPSRTETQYF. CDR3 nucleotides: TGTGCCAGCAGCTTGGGCCCTTCGAGGACGGAGACCCAGTACTTC. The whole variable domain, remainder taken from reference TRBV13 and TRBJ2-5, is AAGVIQSPRHLIKEKRETATLKCYPIPRHDTVYWYQQGPGQDPQFLISFYEKMQSDKGSIPDRFSAQQFSDYHSELNMSSLELGDSALYFCASSLGPSRTETQYFGPGTRLLVL.

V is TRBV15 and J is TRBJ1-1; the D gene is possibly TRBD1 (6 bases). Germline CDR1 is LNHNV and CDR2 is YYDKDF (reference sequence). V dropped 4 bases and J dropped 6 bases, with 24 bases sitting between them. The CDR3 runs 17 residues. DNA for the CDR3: TGTGCCACCAGCAAAGGGGGGGTCTTAGGGGTAGCCGCTGAAGCTTTCTTT. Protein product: CATSKGGVLGVAAEAFF.

The CDR3 region is CASSLGSGSQYGYTF. The CDR3 DNA reads as TGTGCCAGCAGTTTAGGATCAGGGTCTCAGTATGGCTACACCTTC. This sequence joins TRBV28 and TRBJ1-2; perhaps TRBD1 as D (5 bases). There are 15 residues in the CDR3. V lost 2 bases to trimming and J lost 5 bases, with 15 bases between them. Germline CDR1 is MDHEN and CDR2 is SYDVKM.

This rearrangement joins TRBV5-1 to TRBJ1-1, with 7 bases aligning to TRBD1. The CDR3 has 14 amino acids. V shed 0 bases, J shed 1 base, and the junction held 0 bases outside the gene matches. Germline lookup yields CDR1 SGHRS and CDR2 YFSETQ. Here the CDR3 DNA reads TGCGCCAGCAGCTTGGGGGACAGGAACACTGAAGCTTTCTTT. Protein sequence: CASSLGDRNTEAFF.

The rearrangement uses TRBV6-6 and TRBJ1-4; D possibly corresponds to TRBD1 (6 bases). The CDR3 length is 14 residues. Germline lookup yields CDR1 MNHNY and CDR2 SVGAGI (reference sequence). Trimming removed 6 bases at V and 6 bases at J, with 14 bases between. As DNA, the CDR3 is TGTGCCAGCAGGAGGGGACAAGGCCATGAAAAACTGTTTTTT. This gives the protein CASRRGQGHEKLFF.

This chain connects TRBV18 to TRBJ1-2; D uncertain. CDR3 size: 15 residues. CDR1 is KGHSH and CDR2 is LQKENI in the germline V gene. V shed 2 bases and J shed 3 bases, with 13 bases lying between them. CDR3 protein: CASSPSQEAHYGYTF. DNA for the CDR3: TGTGCCAGCTCACCATCCCAGGAGGCACACTATGGCTACACCTTC.

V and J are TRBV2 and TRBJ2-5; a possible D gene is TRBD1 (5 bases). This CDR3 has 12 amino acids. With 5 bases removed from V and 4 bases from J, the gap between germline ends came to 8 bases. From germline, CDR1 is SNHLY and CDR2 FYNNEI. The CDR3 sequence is CASSQGTETQYF. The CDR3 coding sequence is TGTGCCAGCAGTCAGGGTACAGAGACCCAGTACTTC.

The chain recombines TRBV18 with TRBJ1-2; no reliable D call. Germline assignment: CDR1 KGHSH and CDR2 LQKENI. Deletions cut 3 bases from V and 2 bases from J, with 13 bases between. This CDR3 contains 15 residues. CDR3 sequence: CASSPGSDPNYGYTF. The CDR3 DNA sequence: TGTGCCAGCTCACCGGGTAGCGACCCCAACTATGGCTACACCTTC.

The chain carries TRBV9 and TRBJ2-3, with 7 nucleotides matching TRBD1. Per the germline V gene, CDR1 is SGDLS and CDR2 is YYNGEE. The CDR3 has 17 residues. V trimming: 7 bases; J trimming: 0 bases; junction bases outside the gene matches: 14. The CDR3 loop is CASGARQGLFSTDTQYF. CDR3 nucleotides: TGTGCCAGCGGCGCAAGACAGGGCCTCTTTAGCACAGATACGCAGTATTTT. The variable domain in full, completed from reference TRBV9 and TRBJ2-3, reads DSGVTQTPKHLITATGQRVTLRCSPRSGDLSVYWYQQSLDQGLQFLIQYYNGEERAKGNILERFSAQQFPDLHSELNLSSLELGDSALYFCASGARQGLFSTDTQYFGPGTRLTVL.

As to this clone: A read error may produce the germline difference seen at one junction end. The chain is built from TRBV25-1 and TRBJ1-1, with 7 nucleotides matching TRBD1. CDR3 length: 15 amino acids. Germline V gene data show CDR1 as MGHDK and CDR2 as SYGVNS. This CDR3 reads CASSDRGSGNIEAFF. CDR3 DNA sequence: TGTGCCAGCAGTGACAGGGGGAGCGGGAACATTGAAGCTTTCTTT.

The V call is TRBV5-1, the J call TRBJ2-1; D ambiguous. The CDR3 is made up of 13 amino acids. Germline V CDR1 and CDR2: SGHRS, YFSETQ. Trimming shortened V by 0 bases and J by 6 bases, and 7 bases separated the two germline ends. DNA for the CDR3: TGCGCCAGCAGCTTGGTTGCCAGCAATGAGCAGTTCTTC. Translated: CASSLVASNEQFF.

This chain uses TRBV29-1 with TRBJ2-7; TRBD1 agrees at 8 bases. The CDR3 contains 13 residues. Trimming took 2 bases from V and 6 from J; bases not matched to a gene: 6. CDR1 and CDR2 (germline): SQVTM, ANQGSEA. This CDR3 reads CSVERTGSGEQYF. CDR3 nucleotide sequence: TGCAGCGTTGAAAGGACAGGGTCTGGCGAGCAGTACTTC.

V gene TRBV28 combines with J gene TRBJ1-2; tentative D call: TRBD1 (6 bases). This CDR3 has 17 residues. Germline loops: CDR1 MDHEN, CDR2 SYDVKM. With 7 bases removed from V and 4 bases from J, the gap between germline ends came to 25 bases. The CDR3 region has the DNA TGTGCCAGCACTGAACTTACCGGGGGGCAGGGGTTCTATGGCTACACCTTC. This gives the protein CASTELTGGQGFYGYTF.

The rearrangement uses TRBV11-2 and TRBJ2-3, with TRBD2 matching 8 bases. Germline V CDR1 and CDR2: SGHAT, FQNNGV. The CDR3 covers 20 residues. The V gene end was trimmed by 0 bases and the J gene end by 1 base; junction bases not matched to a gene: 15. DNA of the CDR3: TGTGCCAGCAGCTTAGATCGGTTCCCCTTTAGAGCGGGGGGCACAGATACGCAGTATTTT. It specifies CASSLDRFPFRAGGTDTQYF.

The CDR3 loop reads CASSQGAQTIYGYTF. CDR3 sequence (DNA): TGCGCCAGCAGCCAAGGGGCGCAAACCATCTATGGCTACACCTTC. This chain joins TRBV4-1 and TRBJ1-2; D gene unclear. This CDR3 region has 15 residues. The V gene's germline CDR1 is MGHRA and CDR2 YSYEKL. The germline V and J ends were trimmed by 1 base and 4 bases, with 13 bases remaining between them.

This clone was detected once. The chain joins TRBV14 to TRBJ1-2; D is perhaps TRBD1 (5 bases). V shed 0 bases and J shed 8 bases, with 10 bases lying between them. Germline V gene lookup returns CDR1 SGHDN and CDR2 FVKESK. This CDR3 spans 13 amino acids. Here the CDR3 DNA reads TGTGCCAGCAGCCAAGATCTGGAGGGGGGCTACACCTTC. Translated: CASSQDLEGGYTF. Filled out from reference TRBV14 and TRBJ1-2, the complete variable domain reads EAGVTQFPSHSVIEKGQTVTLRCDPISGHDNLYWYRRVMGKEIKFLLHFVKESKQDESGMPNNRFLAERTGGTYSTLKVQPAELEDSGVYFCASSQDLEGGYTFGSGTRLTVV.

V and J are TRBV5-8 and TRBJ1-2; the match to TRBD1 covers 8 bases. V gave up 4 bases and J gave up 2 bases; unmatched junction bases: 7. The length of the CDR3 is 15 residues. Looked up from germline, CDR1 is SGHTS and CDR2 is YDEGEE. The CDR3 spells CASSRGTGSNYGYTF. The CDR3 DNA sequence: TGTGCCAGCAGCAGGGGGACAGGAAGCAACTATGGCTACACCTTC.

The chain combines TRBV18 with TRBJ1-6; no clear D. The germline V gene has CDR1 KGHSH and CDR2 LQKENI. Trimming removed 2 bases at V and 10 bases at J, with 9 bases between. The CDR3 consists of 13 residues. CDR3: CASSPSFQSPLHF. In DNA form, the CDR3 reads TGTGCCAGCTCACCATCGTTCCAATCACCCCTCCACTTT.

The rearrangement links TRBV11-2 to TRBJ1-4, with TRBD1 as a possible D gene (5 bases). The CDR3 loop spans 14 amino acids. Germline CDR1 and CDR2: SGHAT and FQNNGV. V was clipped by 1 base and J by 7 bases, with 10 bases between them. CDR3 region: CASSLVGALEKLFF. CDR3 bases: TGTGCCAGCAGCTTAGTAGGGGCCCTTGAAAAACTGTTTTTT.

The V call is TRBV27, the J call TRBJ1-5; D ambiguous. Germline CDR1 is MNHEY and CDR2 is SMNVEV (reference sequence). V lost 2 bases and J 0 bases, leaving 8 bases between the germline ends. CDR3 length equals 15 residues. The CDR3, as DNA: TGTGCCAGCAGTTTAGAGTTTTATAGCAATCAGCCCCAGCATTTT. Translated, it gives CASSLEFYSNQPQHF.